This T cell receptor (beta chain) was sequenced during a study of graft-versus-host responses after intestinal transplantation. Study-wide background: For around 3 years after anti-thymocyte globulin induction, all recipients took tacrolimus and steroids.

This CDR3 comprises 15 residues. The germline CDR1 and CDR2 sequences are KGHSH and LQKENI. The V end was cut by 3 bases, the J end by 1 base, with 12 bases between. General study findings and limits: After transplant, early declines in HvG clones were associated with peak levels of circulating GvH clones. In recipient marrow, GvH clones were found, and some appeared first in ileum or blood.

TCRdb keeps only in-frame clones here, not all; method: immunoSEQ multiplex PCR. The table records about 97,000 clones, 75% to 95% of them present only once. With respect to this clone: The target antigen is unknown.

The chain uses TRBV18 and TRBJ1-1; D ambiguous. The TCR comes from a human patient who received an intestinal transplant, so some T cells may come from the graft donor. Source: PBMCs, taken 450 to 480 days after intestinal transplant. The CDR3: CASSPTRTRNTEAFF. The CDR3 DNA follows: TGTGCCAGCTCACCCACCCGGACGAGGAACACTGAAGCTTTCTTT.